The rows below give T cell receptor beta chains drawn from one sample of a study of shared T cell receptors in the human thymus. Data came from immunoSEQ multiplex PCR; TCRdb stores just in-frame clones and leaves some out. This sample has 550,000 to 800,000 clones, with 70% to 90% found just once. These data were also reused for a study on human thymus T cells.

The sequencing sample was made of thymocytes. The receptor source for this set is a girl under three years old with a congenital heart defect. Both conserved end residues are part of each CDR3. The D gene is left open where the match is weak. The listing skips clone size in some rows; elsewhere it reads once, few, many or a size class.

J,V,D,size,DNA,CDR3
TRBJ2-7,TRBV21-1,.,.,TGTGCCAGCAGTCTTCAATGGAGGGTGTATAGCTACGAGCAGTACTTC,CASSLQWRVYSYEQYF
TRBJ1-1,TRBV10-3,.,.,TGTGCCATCAGTGAGGCCGGCCCCTCGGAGACTGAAGCTTTCTTT,CAISEAGPSETEAFF
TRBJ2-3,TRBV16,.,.,TGTGCCAGCAGCCAATCGGGCCAAGCCTCAAATACGCAGTATTTT,CASSQSGQASNTQYF
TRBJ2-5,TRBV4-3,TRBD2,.,TGCGCCAGCAGTCGGAGACTAGCGGGGGGTCCACAAGAGACCCAGTACTTC,CASSRRLAGGPQETQYF
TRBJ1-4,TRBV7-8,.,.,TGTGCCAGCAGCCGGGGACACCGAGATGAAAAACTGTTTTTT,CASSRGHRDEKLFF
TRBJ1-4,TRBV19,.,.,TGTGCCAGTAGTATTTTCGGGGTTGGGCGGACAGAGGATGAAAAACTGTTTTTT,CASSIFGVGRTEDEKLFF
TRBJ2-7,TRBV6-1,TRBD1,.,TGTGCCAGCAGTGAAGTCCGGGACAGGGTCTACGAGCAGTACTTC,CASSEVRDRVYEQYF
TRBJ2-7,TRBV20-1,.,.,TGCAGTGCTAGGACAGCCTACGAGCAGTACTTC,CSARTAYEQYF
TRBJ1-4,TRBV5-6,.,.,TGTGCCAGCAGCTTGGGCAGGACTGCAACTAATGAAAAACTGTTTTTT,CASSLGRTATNEKLFF
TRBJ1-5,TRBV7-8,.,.,TGTGCCAGCAGCTTCCGGGGGTATAGCAATCAGCCCCAGCATTTT,CASSFRGYSNQPQHF
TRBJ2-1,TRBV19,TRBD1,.,TGTGCCAGTAGTATCCAGACAGGGGGGCATGAGCAGTTCTTC,CASSIQTGGHEQFF
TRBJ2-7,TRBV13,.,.,TGTGCCAGCAGCCGACCCCAGCGTTCCTACGAGCAGTACTTC,CASSRPQRSYEQYF
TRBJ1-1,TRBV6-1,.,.,TGTGCCAGCAGTCTTCGGGCCCCGGGGGACACTGAAGCTTTCTTT,CASSLRAPGDTEAFF
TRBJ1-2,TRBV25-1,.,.,TGTGCCAGCAGTGAATACTCGGTCAGGGACTATGGCTACACCTTC,CASSEYSVRDYGYTF
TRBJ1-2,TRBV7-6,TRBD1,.,TGTGCCAGCAGCTCCAGGGGGGAAGGCTACACCTTC,CASSSRGEGYTF
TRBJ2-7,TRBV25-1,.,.,TGTGCCAGCAACAGGGGGGGGTACGAGCAGTACTTC,CASNRGGYEQYF
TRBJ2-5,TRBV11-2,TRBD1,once,TGTGCCAGCAGCTTACAGGGGGTGTTCGAAGAGACCCAGTACTTC,CASSLQGVFEETQYF
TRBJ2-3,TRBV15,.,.,TGTGCCACCAGCAGAGTAAAACAGACCCAAACTCTAATTAGCACAGATACGCAGTATTTT,CATSRVKQTQTLISTDTQYF
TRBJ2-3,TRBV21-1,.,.,TGTGCCAGCCCTAGCGGGTTATACACAGATACGCAGTATTTT,CASPSGLYTDTQYF
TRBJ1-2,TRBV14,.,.,TGTGCCAGCAGCCAACCAGGGGATGGCTACACCTTC,CASSQPGDGYTF
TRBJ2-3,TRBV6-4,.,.,TGTGCCAGCAGTGGAGGGTTCGACACAGATACGCAGTATTTT,CASSGGFDTDTQYF
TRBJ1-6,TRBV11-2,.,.,TGTGCCAGCAGCTTTCGCAGGGGAAATTCACCCCTCCACTTT,CASSFRRGNSPLHF
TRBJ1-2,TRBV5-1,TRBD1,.,TGCGCCAGCAGCTTGGAAGGGACAGGGGCCCTGGATGGCTACACCTTC,CASSLEGTGALDGYTF
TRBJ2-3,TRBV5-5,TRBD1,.,TGTGCCAGCAGCTTCGGGACAGGGGTGTATTTT,CASSFGTGVYF
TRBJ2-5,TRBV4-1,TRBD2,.,TGCGCCAGCAGCCAAGGGACTAGCGGGCATCAAGAGACCCAGTACTTC,CASSQGTSGHQETQYF
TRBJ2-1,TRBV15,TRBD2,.,TGTGCCACCAGCAGAGATGGGGCGGGGGGGCCTTACAATGAGCAGTTCTTC,CATSRDGAGGPYNEQFF
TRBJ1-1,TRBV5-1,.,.,TGCGCCAGCAGCTTGGCTGGGGGCGCGGGTCTTGACACTGAAGCTTTCTTT,CASSLAGGAGLDTEAFF
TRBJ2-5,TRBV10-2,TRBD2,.,TGCGCCAGCAGTGATGGGAGCGGGGGGTCAGAGACCCAGTACTTC,CASSDGSGGSETQYF
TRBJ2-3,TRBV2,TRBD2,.,TGTGCCAGCAGGGAAACCAGCGGGGGGGCCACAGATACGCAGTATTTT,CASRETSGGATDTQYF
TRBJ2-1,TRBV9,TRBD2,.,TGTGCCAGCAGCGTAGCGGGGGGGCCAGGTGAGCAGTTCTTC,CASSVAGGPGEQFF